This T cell receptor (beta chain) comes out of a study of blood T cells in healthy people across ages. Combining a sample-barcoded 5' primer with a J-beta primer mix, a second PCR ran for roughly 6 to 12 cycles. From the 5' RACE reads, TCRdb called clonotypes with MiXCR, one entry per CDR3 protein. The sample consists of 550,000 to 700,000 distinct CDR3 sequences, roughly a quarter of them appearing once. V was trimmed by 5 bases and J by 6 bases, leaving 11 bases between them. Per the germline V gene, CDR1 is SGHNT and CDR2 is YENEEA. The CDR3 is made up of 13 amino acids. Whole-study findings and limits: A roughly linear fall in TCR beta diversity per million T cells was seen with increasing age. It was the long-lived donors that had more naive CD4+ cells and higher diversity than aged donors.

With regard to this clonotype: Its target is not known.

Sequencing was carried out using blood. The sequence was collected from a woman aged 70-85 years in good health. The V gene is TRBV11-3, the J gene TRBJ2-1; perhaps D is TRBD1 or TRBD2 (5 bases each). CDR3 region: CASSTGTGNEQFF. The CDR3 DNA reads as TGTGCCAGCAGCACGGGGACCGGCAATGAGCAGTTCTTC.